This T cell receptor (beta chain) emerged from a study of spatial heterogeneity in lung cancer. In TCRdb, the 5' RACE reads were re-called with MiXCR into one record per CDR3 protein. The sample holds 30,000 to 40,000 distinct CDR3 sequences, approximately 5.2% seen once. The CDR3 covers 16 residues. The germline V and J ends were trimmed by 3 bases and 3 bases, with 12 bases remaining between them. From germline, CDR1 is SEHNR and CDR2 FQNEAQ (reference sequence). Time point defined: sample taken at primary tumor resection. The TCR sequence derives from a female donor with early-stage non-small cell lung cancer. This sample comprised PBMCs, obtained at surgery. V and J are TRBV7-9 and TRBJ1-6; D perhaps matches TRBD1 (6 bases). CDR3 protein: CASSFPDSLYNSPLHF. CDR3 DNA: TGTGCCAGCAGCTTCCCGGACAGTCTCTATAATTCACCCCTCCACTTT.